This T cell receptor beta chain was retrieved from a study of blood T cell repertoires in COVID-19. Study information: Acute and convalescent COVID-19 specimens originated in the United States, Italy and Spain.

The germline V and J ends were trimmed by 0 bases and 6 bases, with 8 bases remaining between them. This CDR3 spans 14 amino acids. From germline, CDR1 is MNHEY and CDR2 SVGAGI. This table comes from immunoSEQ multiplex PCR, and its TCRdb copy is limited to in-frame clones, with some not included. The sample shows under 350,000 clones, over 85% of them seen only once. Sequencing used peripheral blood. V usage is TRBV6-5 and J usage is TRBJ2-2, with unresolved D. This receptor was identified in a woman aged 25 to 39 with COVID-19, enrolled during active disease. The CDR3 DNA is TGTGCCAGCAGTTACTCGAGTAACTCCGGGGAGCTGTTTTTT. Translating it yields CASSYSSNSGELFF.